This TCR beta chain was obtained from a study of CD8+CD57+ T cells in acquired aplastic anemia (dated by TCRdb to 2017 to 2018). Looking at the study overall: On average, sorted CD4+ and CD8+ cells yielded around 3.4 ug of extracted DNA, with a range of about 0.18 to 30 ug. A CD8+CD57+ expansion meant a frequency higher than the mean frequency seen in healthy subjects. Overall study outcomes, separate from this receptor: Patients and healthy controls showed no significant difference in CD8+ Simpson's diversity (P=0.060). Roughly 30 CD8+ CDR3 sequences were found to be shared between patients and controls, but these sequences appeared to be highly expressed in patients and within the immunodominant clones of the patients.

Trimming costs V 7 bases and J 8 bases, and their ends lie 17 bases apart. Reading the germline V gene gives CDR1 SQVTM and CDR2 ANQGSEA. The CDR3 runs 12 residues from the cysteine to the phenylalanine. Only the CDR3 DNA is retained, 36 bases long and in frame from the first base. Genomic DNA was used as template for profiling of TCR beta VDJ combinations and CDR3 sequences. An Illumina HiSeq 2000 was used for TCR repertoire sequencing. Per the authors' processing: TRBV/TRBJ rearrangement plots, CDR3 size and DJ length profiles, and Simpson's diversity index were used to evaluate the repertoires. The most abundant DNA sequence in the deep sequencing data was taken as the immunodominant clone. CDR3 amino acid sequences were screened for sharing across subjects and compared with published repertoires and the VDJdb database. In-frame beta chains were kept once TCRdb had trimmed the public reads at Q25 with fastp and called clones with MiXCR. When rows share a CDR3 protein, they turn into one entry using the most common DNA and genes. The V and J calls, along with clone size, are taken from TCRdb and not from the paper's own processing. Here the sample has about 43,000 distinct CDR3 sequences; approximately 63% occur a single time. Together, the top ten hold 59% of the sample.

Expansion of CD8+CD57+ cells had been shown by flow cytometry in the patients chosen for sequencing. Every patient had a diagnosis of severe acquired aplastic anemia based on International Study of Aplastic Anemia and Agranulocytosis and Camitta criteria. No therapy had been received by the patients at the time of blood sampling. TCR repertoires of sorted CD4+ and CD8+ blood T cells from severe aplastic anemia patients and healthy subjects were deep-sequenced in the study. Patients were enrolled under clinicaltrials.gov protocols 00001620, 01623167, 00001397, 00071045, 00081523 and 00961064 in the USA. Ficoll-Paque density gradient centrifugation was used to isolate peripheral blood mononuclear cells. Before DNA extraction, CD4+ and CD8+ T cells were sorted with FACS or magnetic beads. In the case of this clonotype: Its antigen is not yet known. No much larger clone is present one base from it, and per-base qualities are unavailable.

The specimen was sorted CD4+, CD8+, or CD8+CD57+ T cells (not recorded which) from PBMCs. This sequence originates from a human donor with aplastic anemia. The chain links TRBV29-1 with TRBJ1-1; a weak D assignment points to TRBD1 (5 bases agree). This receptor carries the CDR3 CSALADSPEAFF. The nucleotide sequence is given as TGCAGCGCTCTCGCTGACAGCCCCGAAGCTTTCTTT. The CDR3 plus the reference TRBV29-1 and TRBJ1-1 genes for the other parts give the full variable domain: SAVISQKPSRDICQRGTSLTIQCQVDSQVTMMFWYRQQPGQSLTLIATANQGSEATYESGFVIDKFPISRPNLTFSTLTVSNMSPEDSSIYLCSALADSPEAFFGQGTRLTVV.